The 17 T cell receptor beta chains below were found in one sample sequenced in a study of T cells in Graves' hyperthyroidism and ophthalmopathy. Researchers amplified the TCR beta CDR3 regions from RNA transcripts. First-round RT-PCR targeting the TCR CDR3 was performed with the HTBI primer set. MiXCR, applied by TCRdb to the multiplex PCR reads, yields one record per CDR3 protein. This table holds about 590,000 distinct CDR3 sequences, approximately 15% found once. The sample consisted of blood. All receptors derive from a woman under 40 with Graves' hyperthyroidism.

CDR3 sequence reads: CASSDTKDYEQYF. The CDR3, as DNA: TGTGCCAGCAGCGACACAAAAGACTACGAGCAGTACTTC. The V call is TRBV7-9, the J call TRBJ2-7, with D unresolved. V lost 5 bases to trimming and J lost 3 bases, with 11 bases between them. The CDR3 loop spans 13 amino acids. Germline V gene data show CDR1 as SEHNR and CDR2 as FQNEAQ (reference sequence).

The J gene is TRBJ2-2, the V gene TRBV3-1; tentative D call: TRBD1 (6 bases). V was shortened by 1 base and J by 0 bases, with 9 bases between the two germline ends. This CDR3 has 16 residues. Per the germline V gene, CDR1 is LGHDT and CDR2 is YNNKEL (reference sequence). This chain's CDR3 is CASSQAWTANTGELFF. DNA for the CDR3: TGTGCCAGCAGCCAAGCCTGGACAGCGAACACCGGGGAGCTGTTTTTT.

J is TRBJ2-1 and V is TRBV20-1; possibly TRBD2 for D (6 bases). This CDR3 is 17 amino acids long. Trimming took off 0 bases at V and 3 bases at J, with 18 bases between the two ends. Germline CDR1 is DFQATT and CDR2 is SNEGSKA (reference sequence). CDR3: CSARDPSKGGDYNEQFF. CDR3 nucleotides: TGCAGTGCTAGAGACCCCTCGAAGGGCGGGGACTACAATGAGCAGTTCTTC.

The chain recombines TRBV7-2 with TRBJ2-7, with D possibly TRBD1 on 6 matching bases. CDR3 size: 16 residues. V was cut by 5 bases and J by 0 bases, with 17 bases left in between. From germline, CDR1 is SGHTA and CDR2 FQGNSA. CDR3 protein: CASSQGSGAFSYEQYF. The CDR3 bases are TGTGCCAGCAGCCAAGGTTCAGGGGCCTTCTCCTACGAGCAGTACTTC.

This clonotype was observed at least ten times. Given a much more abundant clone one base away, this may be a read error. The chain uses TRBV7-9 and TRBJ2-3; D is ambiguous. The CDR3 has 12 residues. Trimming pared 5 bases from V and 5 bases from J, leaving 8 bases between. The germline V gene has CDR1 SEHNR and CDR2 FQNEAQ (reference sequence). For the CDR3, the DNA is TGTGCCAGCAGCCAAGCCCTAGATACGCAGTATTTT. Translated: CASSQALDTQYF.

The sample holds many counts of this clonotype. The V and J genes are TRBV7-8 and TRBJ2-7, with a possible D match to TRBD2 (5 bases). This CDR3 region has 16 residues. Germline-derived CDR1 and CDR2 are SGHVS and FQNEAQ. The V and J ends lost 5 bases and 0 bases respectively, with 17 bases between them. The CDR3 DNA follows: TGTGCCAGCAGCGTGCCGAGGACTCCAAGCTCCTACGAGCAGTACTTC. Its protein product is CASSVPRTPSSYEQYF.

In this sample, this clonotype turned up many times. V and J are TRBV7-6 and TRBJ1-2; 7 nucleotides line up with TRBD1. The CDR3 contains 13 residues. CDR1 and CDR2 from the germline V gene are SGHVS and FNYEAQ. Trimming at V came to 3 bases and at J to 6 bases, leaving 4 bases not matched to a gene. Here the CDR3 reads CASSLRGRDGYTF. In DNA, the CDR3 is TGTGCCAGCAGCTTGAGGGGGCGCGATGGCTACACCTTC.

The chain has TRBV12-5 and TRBJ2-2; tentatively, D is TRBD1 (5 bases). From germline, CDR1 is LGHNT and CDR2 FRNRAP. The CDR3 is 16 residues long. V was pared by 1 base and J by 5 bases, with 14 bases between. The CDR3 sequence is CASGLGGSGGTGELFF. Here the CDR3 DNA reads TGTGCTAGTGGTTTGGGGGGCTCGGGCGGTACCGGGGAGCTGTTTTTT.

This clonotype was recorded many times. This chain connects TRBV11-2 to TRBJ2-7; 7 nucleotides match TRBD2. Germline CDR1 SGHAT, CDR2 FQNNGV. The V and J ends lost 1 base and 4 bases, in that order; junction bases with no gene match: 10. This CDR3 has 16 amino acids. In DNA form, the CDR3 reads TGTGCCAGCAGCTTAGGTGGGAGGGAGGGCCGGTACGAGCAGTACTTC. This gives the protein CASSLGGREGRYEQYF.

Worth noting for this clonotype: A single base separates this from a much larger clone, so it may be a read error. The genes are TRBV12-3 or TRBV12-4 and TRBJ2-7; 9 bases are a match to TRBD1. Unmatched junction bases numbered 10, after V lost 6 bases and J lost 4 bases. This CDR3 comprises 15 residues. In DNA, the CDR3 is TGTGCCAGCAGCCCTAAAGGGACAGGGAGGTACGAGCAGTACTTC. It translates to CASSPKGTGRYEQYF.

The chain is built from TRBV28 and TRBJ1-5; 7 positions match TRBD1. The germline V gene encodes CDR1 MDHEN and CDR2 SYDVKM. V was pared by 6 bases and J by 2 bases, with 7 bases of the junction left unmatched. There are 15 residues in the CDR3. CDR3 sequence reads: CASSSRGLGNQPQHF. The CDR3 DNA sequence: TGTGCCAGCAGCTCTAGGGGGCTGGGCAATCAGCCCCAGCATTTT.

This clonotype has only a few counts. V gene TRBV10-1 combines with J gene TRBJ2-3, with D perhaps TRBD1 (5 bases). Trimming took off 4 bases at V and 6 bases at J, with 17 bases between the two ends. The CDR3 is 15 amino acids. CDR1 and CDR2 (germline): WNHNN, SYGVQD (reference sequence). CDR3 DNA: TGCGCCAGCAGTGTCGGCCAGGGTCGGATGGATACGCAGTATTTT. It codes for CASSVGQGRMDTQYF.

Many counts were recorded for this clonotype. The V and J genes are TRBV28 and TRBJ2-7, with 13 nucleotides matching TRBD2. Germline CDR1 reads MDHEN; CDR2 reads SYDVKM. The CDR3 is 17 amino acids. Losses at the gene ends were 5 bases for V and 6 bases for J; bases not matched to a gene: 13. CDR3 bases: TGTGCCAGCAGTCGGACTAGCGGGAGCTCCGACTCGGTCGAGCAGTACTTC. Translating it yields CASSRTSGSSDSVEQYF.

To note about this clonotype: Given a much more abundant clone one base away, this may be a read error. The chain is built from TRBV27 and TRBJ2-1; D may be TRBD2 (6 bases). V was pared by 5 bases and J by 10 bases, with 18 bases between. From germline, CDR1 is MNHEY and CDR2 SMNVEV (reference sequence). This CDR3 is built from 14 residues. CDR3 loop: CASSIRRNGGEQFF. In DNA form, the CDR3 reads TGTGCCAGCAGTATCCGCCGAAACGGGGGAGAGCAGTTCTTC.

The gene calls are TRBV19 and TRBJ2-7; D unresolved. Germline V lookup: CDR1 LNHDA, CDR2 SQIVND (reference sequence). The CDR3 loop spans 14 amino acids. V was shortened by 2 bases and J by 2 bases, with 10 bases between the two germline ends. CDR3 protein: CASSIRLTTYEQYF. The CDR3 DNA sequence: TGTGCCAGTAGTATACGCCTTACGACCTACGAGCAGTACTTC.

This chain connects TRBV19 to TRBJ1-5; TRBD1 agrees at 7 bases. The CDR3 is made up of 16 amino acids. Germline values: CDR1 LNHDA, CDR2 SQIVND (reference sequence). The junction had 6 bases not matched to a gene; V was cut back by 4 bases and J by 0 bases. CDR3 sequence: CASSRRQGDSNQPQHF. The CDR3 bases are TGTGCCAGTAGTAGAAGACAGGGTGATAGCAATCAGCCCCAGCATTTT.

Ten or more counts support this clonotype. This chain joins TRBV7-9 and TRBJ2-3; D not certain. V was clipped by 1 base and J by 7 bases, with 9 bases between them. The V gene's germline CDR1 is SEHNR and CDR2 FQNEAQ (reference sequence). The CDR3 sequence is 13 residues long. DNA of the CDR3: TGTGCCAGCAGCTTAGAGACGGCCAATACGCAGTATTTT. It codes for CASSLETANTQYF. Full variable domain (missing parts from reference TRBV7-9 and TRBJ2-3): DTGVSQNPRHKITKRGQNVTFRCDPISEHNRLYWYRQTLGQGPEFLTYFQNEAQLEKSRLLSDRFSAERPKGSFSTLEIQRTEQGDSAMYLCASSLETANTQYFGPGTRLTVL.